Presented here are 30 T cell receptor beta chains from one specimen sequenced in a study of T-cell memory formation after mild COVID-19. One entry per CDR3 protein results from TCRdb running MiXCR on the 5' RACE reads. The data show fewer than 70,000 distinct CDR3 sequences, more than 8% seen once. The sequenced material came from PBMCs or a T cell subset sorted from them (not recorded which). The origin of the receptors is a man younger than 35 who had mild COVID-19 (a few samples of this study predate the infection). Cell type and time point are not known.

This chain connects TRBV11-2 to TRBJ2-1; TRBD1 agrees at 9 bases. CDR1 SGHAT and CDR2 FQNNGV come from the germline V gene. V shed 5 bases and J 9 bases; nucleotides not matched to a gene: 8. This CDR3 has 14 residues. In DNA, the CDR3 is TGTGCCAGCAGCCCGCCGGACAGGGGTCCTGAGCAGTTCTTC. Amino acids: CASSPPDRGPEQFF. Full variable domain (outside the CDR3, taken from reference TRBV11-2 and TRBJ2-1): EAGVAQSPRYKIIEKRQSVAFWCNPISGHATLYWYQQILGQGPKLLIQFQNNGVVDDSQLPKDRFSAERLKGVDSTLKIQPAKLEDSAVYLCASSPPDRGPEQFFGPGTRLTVL.

The rearrangement links TRBV3-1 to TRBJ1-3; D call uncertain. The V end was cut by 4 bases, the J end by 0 bases, with 10 bases between. The CDR3 is made up of 15 amino acids. Germline V gene lookup returns CDR1 LGHDT and CDR2 YNNKEL (reference sequence). This chain's CDR3 is CASSLGPHSGNTIYF. CDR3 sequence (DNA): TGTGCCAGCAGCCTCGGACCGCACTCTGGAAACACCATATATTTT. Supplemented by reference TRBV3-1 and TRBJ1-3, the full variable domain reads DTAVSQTPKYLVTQMGNDKSIKCEQNLGHDTMYWYKQDSKKFLKIMFSYNNKELIINETVPNRFSPKSPDKAHLNLHINSLELGDSAVYFCASSLGPHSGNTIYFGEGSWLTVV.

Ten or more counts support this clonotype. This sequence joins TRBV7-9 and TRBJ1-1; no clear D gene. CDR1 and CDR2 from the germline V gene are SEHNR and FQNEAQ (reference sequence). The CDR3 sequence is 14 residues long. V was cut by 0 bases and J by 3 bases, with 8 bases left in between. The CDR3 DNA reads TGTGCCAGCAGCTTAGCGAATCGGTACACTGAAGCTTTCTTT. Translation: CASSLANRYTEAFF.

This clonotype was seen a handful of times. The rearrangement joins TRBV6-5 to TRBJ2-7; possibly TRBD1 for D (6 bases). Germline-derived CDR1 and CDR2 are MNHEY and SVGAGI. The V gene lost 6 bases and the J gene lost 1 base, with 16 bases spanning the gap. The CDR3 extends over 15 amino acids. The chain's CDR3 is CASSLAGDGSYEQYF. The CDR3 DNA reads as TGTGCCAGCAGCCTAGCAGGGGACGGTTCCTACGAGCAGTACTTC.

This clonotype was seen only a few times. The V and J genes are TRBV12-3 or TRBV12-4 and TRBJ2-7; D is unresolved. Trimming removed 5 bases from V and 5 bases from J, with 10 bases in between. The CDR3 spans 12 residues. CDR3 nucleotides: TGTGCCAGCAGTCCCCGTTTCGACGAGCAGTACTTC. Translation: CASSPRFDEQYF.

V and J are TRBV10-1 and TRBJ2-7, with D perhaps matching TRBD2 (5 bases). The CDR3 is 11 residues long. V gave up 3 bases and J gave up 7 bases, with 7 bases separating them. CDR1 and CDR2 (germline): WNHNN, SYGVQD (reference sequence). Here the CDR3 reads CASSDRGEQYF. CDR3 in DNA: TGCGCCAGCAGTGATCGAGGGGAGCAGTACTTC.

This rearrangement joins TRBV10-3 to TRBJ2-2, with unresolved D. V lost 4 bases to trimming and J lost 5 bases, with 11 bases between them. Germline assignment: CDR1 ENHRY and CDR2 SYGVKD. CDR3 size: 14 residues. This CDR3 reads CAISASRETGELFF. Written as DNA, the CDR3 is TGTGCCATCAGTGCAAGTCGTGAGACCGGGGAGCTGTTTTTT.

This clonotype was seen a few times. The CDR3 coding sequence is TGTGCCAGCAGTGAACTCCGTCGGGGGGGCACAGATACGCAGTATTTT. Its protein product is CASSELRRGGTDTQYF. The J gene is TRBJ2-3, the V gene TRBV2, with 7 bases fitting TRBD2. Germline trimming cut 2 bases from V and 1 base from J; bases unmatched to any gene: 6. The CDR3 runs 16 residues. Germline V lookup: CDR1 SNHLY, CDR2 FYNNEI.

This clonotype appeared a few times. The CDR3 region is CAIRDRGRPYEQYF. DNA of the CDR3: TGTGCCATCAGAGACAGGGGCCGCCCTTACGAGCAGTACTTC. The J gene is TRBJ2-7, the V gene TRBV10-3; 8 bases are shared with TRBD1. J gave up 4 bases and V 6 bases, and 8 bases lay outside the gene matches. Germline V gene lookup returns CDR1 ENHRY and CDR2 SYGVKD. The CDR3 extends over 14 amino acids.

In its sample, this clonotype was seen a few times. V and J are TRBV7-9 and TRBJ2-7; possibly TRBD2 for D (5 bases). This CDR3 region has 13 residues. Germline V CDR1 and CDR2: SEHNR, FQNEAQ (reference sequence). The V and J ends lost 5 bases and 6 bases respectively, with 14 bases between them. CDR3 region: CASSLDGSVEQYF. In nucleotides, the CDR3 is TGTGCCAGCAGCCTAGACGGTAGCGTCGAGCAGTACTTC.

The chain links TRBV2 to TRBJ2-3, with D hard to call. V lost 7 bases and J lost 1, with 12 bases in between. The CDR3 loop spans 14 amino acids. The germline V gene has CDR1 SNHLY and CDR2 FYNNEI. This CDR3 reads CASIPSMGTDTQYF. In nucleotides, the CDR3 is TGTGCCAGCATCCCCAGTATGGGCACAGATACGCAGTATTTT.

This clonotype has more than one count but fewer than ten. The chain combines TRBV4-1 with TRBJ1-4, with 7 nucleotides matching TRBD1. CDR1 and CDR2 from the germline V gene are MGHRA and YSYEKL. CDR3 length equals 16 residues. V lost 4 bases to trimming and J lost 0 bases; unmatched junction nucleotides: 5. This chain's CDR3 is CASSRSTGATNEKLFF. The CDR3 DNA reads TGCGCCAGCAGCCGGTCCACAGGGGCAACTAATGAAAAACTGTTTTTT.

This clonotype occurred a few times. The chain employs TRBV5-1 and TRBJ1-4; 7 positions agree with TRBD1. V dropped 2 bases and J dropped 8; count of bases not matched to a gene: 3. Germline CDR1 reads SGHRS; CDR2 reads YFSETQ. This CDR3 comprises 13 residues. This CDR3 is CASSLRGLEKLFF. The CDR3 DNA sequence: TGCGCCAGCAGCTTAAGGGGGCTCGAAAAACTGTTTTTT.

This clonotype was counted only a few times. The chain combines TRBV7-9 with TRBJ1-5; D is unclear. This CDR3 is 13 amino acids long. Trimming stripped 2 bases from V and 5 bases from J, with 7 bases between. Germline V gene sequence: CDR1 SEHNR, CDR2 FQNEAQ (reference sequence). The CDR3 nucleotides read TGTGCCAGCAGCTTACAGGCCGATCAGCCCCAGCATTTT. Amino acids: CASSLQADQPQHF.

This clonotype was detected a few times. The chain recombines TRBV9 with TRBJ2-1, with TRBD2 matching 8 bases. CDR1 and CDR2 (germline): SGDLS, YYNGEE. The CDR3 spans 15 residues. V trimming: 5 bases; J trimming: 4 bases; junction bases outside the gene matches: 8. In DNA form, the CDR3 reads TGTGCCAGCAGTGTTGCTAGCGGGTATTACAATGAGCAGTTCTTC. Translation gives CASSVASGYYNEQFF.

This clonotype was counted only a few times. V and J are TRBV7-2 and TRBJ2-2; D may correspond to TRBD1 or TRBD2 (6 bases each). The CDR3 spans 15 residues. Germline V lookup: CDR1 SGHTA, CDR2 FQGNSA. Trimming pared 5 bases from V and 7 bases from J, leaving 17 bases between. CDR3 nucleotides: TGTGCCAGCAGCCCCCGTCCCGGGGGCAGCGGGGAGCTGTTTTTT. Translated, it gives CASSPRPGGSGELFF.

This rearrangement joins TRBV7-2 to TRBJ2-3; 11 bases are shared with TRBD2. There are 17 residues in the CDR3. Germline V gene data show CDR1 as SGHTA and CDR2 as FQGNSA. Losses at the gene ends were 3 bases for V and 3 bases for J; bases not matched to a gene: 8. CDR3: CASSFFPSGGLTDTQYF. The DNA of the CDR3 is TGTGCCAGCAGCTTTTTTCCTAGCGGGGGGTTGACAGATACGCAGTATTTT. The full variable domain, with the rest looked up from reference TRBV7-2 and TRBJ2-3, is GAGVSQSPSNKVTEKGKDVELRCDPISGHTALYWYRQSLGQGLEFLIYFQGNSAPDKSGLPSDRFSAERTGGSVSTLTIQRTQQEDSAVYLCASSFFPSGGLTDTQYFGPGTRLTVL.

This clonotype occurred a few times. The chain links TRBV7-3 to TRBJ2-5; TRBD1 is a possible D gene (5 bases). The CDR3 consists of 14 residues. CDR1 is SGHTA, CDR2 FQGTGA, per germline. The germline V and J ends were trimmed by 3 bases and 3 bases, with 11 bases remaining between them. The CDR3 here is CASSFQGGKETQYF. The CDR3 DNA is TGTGCCAGCAGCTTCCAGGGTGGGAAAGAGACCCAGTACTTC.

This clonotype is labeled as medium-sized (0.01 to 0.1%). The J gene is TRBJ2-2, the V gene TRBV5-4; D gene unclear. Trimming took off 4 bases at V and 6 bases at J, with 7 bases between the two ends. Germline loops: CDR1 SGHNT, CDR2 YYREEE (reference sequence). CDR3 length equals 12 residues. The CDR3 nucleotides are TGTGCCAGCAGCGTACCAGCCGGGGAGCTGTTTTTT. Its protein is CASSVPAGELFF.

The V and J genes are TRBV10-3 and TRBJ1-1; a weak D match, TRBD1 (6 bases). The germline V gene has CDR1 ENHRY and CDR2 SYGVKD. The length of the CDR3 is 13 residues. Trimming cost V 7 bases and J 2 bases, with 11 bases left between them. The CDR3 reads CAIKGQRNTEAFF. The CDR3 nucleotides read TGTGCCATCAAGGGACAAAGAAACACTGAAGCTTTCTTT.

The CDR3 sequence is CASSFGGAGTDTQYF. The CDR3 DNA sequence: TGTGCCAGCAGCTTCGGGGGGGCTGGCACAGATACGCAGTATTTT. This chain links TRBV7-3 with TRBJ2-3; TRBD2 aligns across 8 bases. V was pared by 3 bases and J by 1 base, with 3 bases of the junction left unmatched. Germline CDR1 and CDR2: SGHTA and FQGTGA. The CDR3 sequence is 15 residues long.

Ten or more counts support this clonotype. V is TRBV5-1 and J is TRBJ2-1, with 11 bases lining up with TRBD1. Trimming at V came to 0 bases and at J to 10 bases, leaving 3 bases not matched to a gene. This CDR3 is 14 amino acids long. Looked up from germline, CDR1 is SGHRS and CDR2 is YFSETQ. The CDR3 here is CASSLGTGGQEQFF. Here the CDR3 DNA reads TGCGCCAGCAGCTTGGGGACAGGGGGCCAGGAGCAGTTCTTC.

A word on this clonotype: Mismatch with germline at one junction end may stem from a read error. V and J are TRBV11-2 and TRBJ2-7, with D perhaps matching TRBD1 (6 bases). Germline CDR1 reads SGHAT; CDR2 reads FQNNGV. This CDR3 region has 13 residues. The CDR3 is CASSRGGHSLLGF. The CDR3 DNA sequence: TGTGCCAGCAGCCGAGGGGGACACTCCCTTCTGGGCTTC.

This clonotype was recorded at least ten times. The chain couples TRBV7-9 to TRBJ2-7; D gene unclear. The V and J ends lost 2 bases and 3 bases respectively, with 8 bases between them. Germline V lookup: CDR1 SEHNR, CDR2 FQNEAQ (reference sequence). The CDR3 has 13 residues. The CDR3 protein is CASSLSQNYEQYV. The DNA of the CDR3 is TGTGCCAGCAGCTTATCACAGAACTACGAGCAGTACGTC.

This clonotype was observed at least ten times. J is TRBJ1-5 and V is TRBV12-3 or TRBV12-4; D gene ambiguous. Trimming removed 2 bases at V and 2 bases at J, with 7 bases between. The CDR3 is 14 residues long. CDR3 bases: TGTGCCAGCAGTTTAATGGATCGCAATCAGCCCCAGCATTTT. It specifies CASSLMDRNQPQHF.

The rearrangement joins TRBV9 to TRBJ2-3, with a possible D match to TRBD2 (5 bases). This CDR3 spans 14 amino acids. Trimming removed 4 bases from V and 1 base from J, with 10 bases in between. Germline CDR1 and CDR2: SGDLS and YYNGEE. For the CDR3, the DNA is TGTGCCAGCAGCCCAATCGGGGGCACAGATACGCAGTATTTT. This encodes CASSPIGGTDTQYF.

This clonotype was observed many times. V and J are TRBV5-1 and TRBJ2-1; tentatively, D is TRBD2 (5 bases). This CDR3 is 14 amino acids long. The ends were cut back, 0 bases at V and 5 bases at J, with 9 bases in the middle. The germline V gene has CDR1 SGHRS and CDR2 YFSETQ. CDR3 sequence reads: CASSLVSEDNEQFF. The DNA of the CDR3 is TGCGCCAGCAGCTTGGTTAGCGAGGACAATGAGCAGTTCTTC.

This chain joins TRBV7-2 and TRBJ2-3; D may be TRBD1 or TRBD2 (5 bases each). V was pared by 3 bases and J by 2 bases, with 12 bases between. From germline, CDR1 is SGHTA and CDR2 FQGNSA. The CDR3 is 15 amino acids. Written as DNA, the CDR3 is TGTGCCAGCAGCTTCAGTCGGGGCCTCACAGATACGCAGTATTTT. Its translation: CASSFSRGLTDTQYF.

The chain couples TRBV30 to TRBJ2-7; 8 bases line up with TRBD1. The J segment lost 4 bases and the V segment lost 4 bases, leaving 3 bases of the junction unmatched. The CDR3 is 12 residues long. Germline V lookup: CDR1 GTSNPN, CDR2 SVGIG (reference sequence). The CDR3 DNA follows: TGTGCCTGGACAGGGGGCGTTTACGAGCAGTACTTC. Translation: CAWTGGVYEQYF.

This chain's CDR3 is CSARGGQGSEFF. DNA for the CDR3: TGCAGTGCTAGAGGTGGGCAGGGTAGTGAGTTCTTC. The chain recombines TRBV20-1 with TRBJ2-1, with D possibly TRBD1 on 5 matching bases. With 1 base removed from V and 14 bases from J, the gap between germline ends came to 15 bases. Germline-derived CDR1 and CDR2 are DFQATT and SNEGSKA (reference sequence). This CDR3 spans 12 amino acids.